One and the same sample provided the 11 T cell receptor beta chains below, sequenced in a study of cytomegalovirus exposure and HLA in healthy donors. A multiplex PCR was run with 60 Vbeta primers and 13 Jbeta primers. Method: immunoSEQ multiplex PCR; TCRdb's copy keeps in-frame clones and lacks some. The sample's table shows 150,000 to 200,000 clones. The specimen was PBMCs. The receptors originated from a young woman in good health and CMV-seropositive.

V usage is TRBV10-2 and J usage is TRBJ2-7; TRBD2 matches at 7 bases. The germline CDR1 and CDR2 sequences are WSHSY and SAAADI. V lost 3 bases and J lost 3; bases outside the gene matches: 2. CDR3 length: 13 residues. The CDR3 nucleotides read TGCGCCAGCAGTGAAGGGAGGGGCTACGAGCAGTACTTC. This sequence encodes CASSEGRGYEQYF.

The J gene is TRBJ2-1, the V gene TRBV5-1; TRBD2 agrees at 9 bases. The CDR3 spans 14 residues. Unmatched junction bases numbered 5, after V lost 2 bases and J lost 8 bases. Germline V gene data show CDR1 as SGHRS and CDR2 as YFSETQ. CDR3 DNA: TGCGCCAGCAGCTTTAGCGGGGGCGGCGATGAGCAGTTCTTC. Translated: CASSFSGGGDEQFF.

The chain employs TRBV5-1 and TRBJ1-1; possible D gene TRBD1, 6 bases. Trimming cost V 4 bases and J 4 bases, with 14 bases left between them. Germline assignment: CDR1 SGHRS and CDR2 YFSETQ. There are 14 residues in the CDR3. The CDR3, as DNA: TGCGCCAGCAGCCAACAGGGAGTAGGCACTGAAGCTTTCTTT. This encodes CASSQQGVGTEAFF.

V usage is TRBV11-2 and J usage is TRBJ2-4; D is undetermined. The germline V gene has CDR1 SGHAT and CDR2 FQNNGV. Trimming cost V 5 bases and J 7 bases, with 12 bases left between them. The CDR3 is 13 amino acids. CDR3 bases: TGTGCCAGCAGCGTTAATACAGAGAACATTCAGTACTTC. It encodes CASSVNTENIQYF.

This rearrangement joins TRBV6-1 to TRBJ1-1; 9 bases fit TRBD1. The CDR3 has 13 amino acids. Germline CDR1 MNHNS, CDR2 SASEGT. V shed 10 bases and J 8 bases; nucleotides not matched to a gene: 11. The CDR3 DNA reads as TGTGCCACATGCCGGGACAGGGAGGCAGAAGCTTTCTTT. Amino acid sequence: CATCRDREAEAFF.

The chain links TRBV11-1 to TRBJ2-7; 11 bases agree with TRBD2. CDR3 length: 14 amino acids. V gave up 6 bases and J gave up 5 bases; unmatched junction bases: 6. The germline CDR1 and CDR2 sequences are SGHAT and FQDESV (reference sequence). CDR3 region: CASSSGLAANEQYF. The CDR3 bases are TGTGCCAGCAGTTCGGGACTAGCGGCGAACGAGCAGTACTTC.

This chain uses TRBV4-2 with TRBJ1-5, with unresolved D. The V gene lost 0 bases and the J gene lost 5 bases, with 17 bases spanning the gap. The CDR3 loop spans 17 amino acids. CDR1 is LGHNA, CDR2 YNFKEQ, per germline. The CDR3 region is CASSQDLNSYTDQPQHF. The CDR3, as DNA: TGTGCCAGCAGCCAAGATTTAAACAGCTATACGGATCAGCCCCAGCATTTT.

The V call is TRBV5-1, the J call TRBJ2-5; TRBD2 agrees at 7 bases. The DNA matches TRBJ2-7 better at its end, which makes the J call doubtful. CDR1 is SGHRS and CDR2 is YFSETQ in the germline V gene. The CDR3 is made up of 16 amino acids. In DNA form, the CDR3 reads TGCGCCAGCAGCTTGGACGGCAGCGGGGACCCCTACGAGCAGTACTTC. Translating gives CASSLDGSGDPYEQYF.

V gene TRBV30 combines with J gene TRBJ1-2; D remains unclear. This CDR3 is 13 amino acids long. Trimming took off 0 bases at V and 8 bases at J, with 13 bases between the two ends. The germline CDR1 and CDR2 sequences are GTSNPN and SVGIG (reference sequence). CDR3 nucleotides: TGTGCCTGGAGTGTCCGGGTTAATGGGGGCTACACCTTC. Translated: CAWSVRVNGGYTF.

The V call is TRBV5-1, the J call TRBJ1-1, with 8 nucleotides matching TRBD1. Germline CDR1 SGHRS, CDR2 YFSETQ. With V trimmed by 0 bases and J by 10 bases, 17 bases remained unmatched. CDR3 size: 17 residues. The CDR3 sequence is CASSLGGVGRGQLGAFF. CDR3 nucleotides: TGCGCCAGCAGCTTGGGGGGCGTAGGCAGGGGGCAGCTTGGAGCTTTCTTT.

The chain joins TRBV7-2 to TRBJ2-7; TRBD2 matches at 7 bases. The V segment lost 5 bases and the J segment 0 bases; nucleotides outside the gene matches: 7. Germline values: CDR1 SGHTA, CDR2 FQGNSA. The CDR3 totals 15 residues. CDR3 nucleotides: TGTGCCAGCAGCCGGAGCGGGATTAGCTCCTACGAGCAGTACTTC. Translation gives CASSRSGISSYEQYF.